The next 13 T cell receptor beta chains were all read from a single sample in a study of T cells in Graves' hyperthyroidism and ophthalmopathy. RNA transcripts provided the source from which TCR beta CDR3 regions were amplified. HTBI primers drove first-round RT-PCR of the TCR CDR3. Each CDR3 protein is one row after TCRdb ran MiXCR on the multiplex PCR reads. The sample holds some 180,000 distinct CDR3 sequences; around 15% are singletons and the top ten take roughly 30%. Sequencing was done on a sample of blood. The receptors derive from a woman in her fifties or sixties with Graves' hyperthyroidism.

This clonotype was seen repeatedly, ten times or more. The V call is TRBV6-5, the J call TRBJ2-2; D gene ambiguous. This CDR3 contains 11 residues. Germline V gene data show CDR1 as MNHEY and CDR2 as SVGAGI. The V gene lost 6 bases and the J gene lost 4 bases, with 3 bases spanning the gap. CDR3 sequence (DNA): TGTGCCAGCAGGTCCACCGGGGAGCTGTTTTTT. Amino acid sequence: CASRSTGELFF.

This clonotype was counted many times. V gene TRBV6-2 or TRBV6-3 combines with J gene TRBJ2-3; no reliable D call. There are 15 residues in the CDR3. Germline assignment: CDR1 MNHEY and CDR2 SVGEGT. V lost 3 bases to trimming and J lost 3 bases, with 13 bases between them. CDR3 protein: CASSYSGLATDTQYF. The DNA for the CDR3 is TGTGCCAGCAGTTATTCGGGTCTGGCGACAGATACGCAGTATTTT.

This clonotype was observed many times. The genes are TRBV11-2 and TRBJ1-6; D gene uncertain. Trimming left V 5 bases short and J 7 bases short, with 15 bases between. CDR3 length: 15 residues. Germline lookup yields CDR1 SGHAT and CDR2 FQNNGV. This CDR3 is CASSTPRDPNSPLHF. Here the CDR3 DNA reads TGTGCCAGCAGCACACCCCGGGATCCCAATTCACCCCTCCACTTT.

This clonotype was found many times. This chain uses TRBV24-1 with TRBJ2-3; perhaps D is TRBD1 or TRBD2 (5 bases each). The CDR3 length is 13 residues. Germline loops: CDR1 KGHDR, CDR2 SFDVKD. V lost 4 bases to trimming and J lost 2 bases, with 6 bases between them. The CDR3 here is CATSDGATDTQYF. CDR3 bases: TGTGCCACCAGTGACGGGGCCACAGATACGCAGTATTTT.

This clonotype was picked up many times. The V gene is TRBV6-1, the J gene TRBJ2-7, with TRBD1 matching 7 bases. Trimming at V came to 5 bases and at J to 2 bases, leaving 3 bases not matched to a gene. CDR1 and CDR2 from the germline V gene are MNHNS and SASEGT. This CDR3 region has 13 residues. The CDR3 DNA reads as TGTGCCAGCAGTCCGGACAGGACCTACGAGCAGTACTTC. It translates to CASSPDRTYEQYF.

In its sample, this clonotype was seen a few times. CDR3 loop: CASSQGPGRNEQYF. As DNA, the CDR3 is TGCGCCAGCAGCCAAGGGCCGGGGCGCAACGAGCAGTACTTC. This sequence joins TRBV4-1 and TRBJ2-7; either TRBD1 or TRBD2 may fit D (5 bases each). The CDR3 is made up of 14 amino acids. V was pared by 1 base and J by 5 bases, with 12 bases between. The V gene's germline CDR1 is MGHRA and CDR2 YSYEKL.

Many counts were recorded for this clonotype. V is TRBV11-2 and J is TRBJ1-2; D unclear. The CDR3 runs 13 residues. V was shortened by 0 bases and J by 8 bases, with 10 bases between the two germline ends. The germline V gene has CDR1 SGHAT and CDR2 FQNNGV. The CDR3, as DNA: TGTGCCAGCAGCTTAGATCTGGTTGAAGGCTACACCTTC. Encoded protein: CASSLDLVEGYTF.

This clonotype has a count of ten or more. The chain joins TRBV5-1 to TRBJ2-5; D gene uncertain. This CDR3 is built from 12 residues. Per the germline V gene, CDR1 is SGHRS and CDR2 is YFSETQ. With 4 bases removed from V and 5 bases from J, the gap between germline ends came to 9 bases. CDR3 amino acids: CASSPSRETQYF. In nucleotides, the CDR3 is TGCGCCAGCAGCCCTTCCCGCGAGACCCAGTACTTC.

The chain combines TRBV12-3 or TRBV12-4 with TRBJ1-2; D possibly corresponds to TRBD1 (6 bases). V lost 5 bases and J 5 bases, leaving 12 bases between the germline ends. CDR3 length: 13 residues. CDR3 sequence (DNA): TGTGCCAGCAGTGCCGGACAGCCATATGGCTACACCTTC. This codes for CASSAGQPYGYTF.

This clonotype was seen repeatedly, ten times or more. V and J are TRBV28 and TRBJ1-5; 12 nucleotides agree with TRBD1. The CDR3 loop spans 20 amino acids. Germline CDR1 is MDHEN and CDR2 is SYDVKM. With 6 bases clipped from V and 3 bases from J, the junction kept 18 bases outside the gene matches. The CDR3 bases are TGTGCCAGCAGAGCATACTCCGGGACAGGGGGCACCGCTTACAATCAGCCCCAGCATTTT. This translates into CASRAYSGTGGTAYNQPQHF.

The CDR3 DNA reads as TGCAGTGCTCCATGGGGGGATACGCAGTATTTT. Translated, it gives CSAPWGDTQYF. V usage is TRBV20-1 and J usage is TRBJ2-3; the D gene could be TRBD1 or TRBD2 (5 bases each). CDR3 size: 11 residues. The germline gives CDR1 DFQATT, CDR2 SNEGSKA (reference sequence). V lost 5 bases and J lost 6, with 9 bases in between.

The J gene is TRBJ1-1, the V gene TRBV11-2, with D uncertain. Germline V lookup: CDR1 SGHAT, CDR2 FQNNGV. V lost 1 base and J lost 1, with 13 bases in between. This CDR3 is 16 amino acids long. DNA for the CDR3: TGTGCCAGCAGCTTAGCAGATTGGAGTTGGAACACTGAAGCTTTCTTT. Its translation is CASSLADWSWNTEAFF. The full variable domain, in which reference TRBV11-2 and TRBJ1-1 provide the parts outside the CDR3, is EAGVAQSPRYKIIEKRQSVAFWCNPISGHATLYWYQQILGQGPKLLIQFQNNGVVDDSQLPKDRFSAERLKGVDSTLKIQPAKLEDSAVYLCASSLADWSWNTEAFFGQGTRLTVV.

This clonotype was observed at least ten times. This sequence joins TRBV5-1 and TRBJ2-7, with D hard to call. From germline, CDR1 is SGHRS and CDR2 YFSETQ. There are 12 residues in the CDR3. Trimming cost V 5 bases and J 5 bases, with 11 bases left between them. CDR3 residues: CASSGYRHEQYF. The CDR3 DNA follows: TGCGCCAGCAGTGGGTATCGGCACGAGCAGTACTTC.